This T cell receptor (beta chain) came from a study of graft-versus-host responses after intestinal transplantation. Germline loops: CDR1 SGHRS, CDR2 YFSETQ. The CDR3 runs to 13 residues. V dropped 0 bases and J dropped 6 bases, with 6 bases sitting between them. Clones were sequenced by immunoSEQ multiplex PCR, and TCRdb holds only the in-frame ones, with some missing. The repertoire includes 80,000 to 95,000 clones, 85% to 95% of them detected once, and 1.5% to 2% sits in the top ten. Details on this clone: Its antigen is not known.

The V call is TRBV5-1, the J call TRBJ2-2, with D maybe TRBD1 (5 bases). The receptor was derived from a human donor who received an intestinal transplant. Source: unstimulated CD8+ T cells sorted from spleen or lymph node cells, taken before intestinal transplant. The CDR3: CASSLEGAGELFF. CDR3 DNA: TGCGCCAGCAGCTTGGAAGGGGCCGGGGAGCTGTTTTTT.